What follows are 20 T cell receptor beta chains derived from one specimen sequenced in a study of T cells after yellow fever vaccination. A single record per CDR3 protein comes from TCRdb applying MiXCR to the 5' RACE reads. Found here are hundreds of thousands of distinct CDR3 sequences, around an eighth of them singletons; the top ten hold 14% to 15%. The specimen was PBMCs, collected on the day of the yellow fever booster vaccination. These receptors originate from a man aged 25 to 40 who received the YFV17D yellow fever vaccine.

The chain has TRBV3-1 and TRBJ1-5; no firm D call. Between the trimmed V and J ends, which lost 0 bases and 4 bases, there was a span of 7 bases. This CDR3 contains 14 residues. Germline values: CDR1 LGHDT, CDR2 YNNKEL (reference sequence). The CDR3 protein is CASSQDRRNQPQHF. The CDR3 DNA follows: TGTGCCAGCAGCCAAGATCGCAGAAATCAGCCCCAGCATTTT.

The rearrangement joins TRBV7-2 to TRBJ2-1; D is unresolved. The germline CDR1 and CDR2 sequences are SGHTA and FQGNSA. V was pared by 1 base and J by 8 bases, with 9 bases between. CDR3 size: 13 residues. CDR3 nucleotide sequence: TGTGCCAGCAGCTTAGATTTTGGTTATGAGCAGTTCTTC. Protein sequence: CASSLDFGYEQFF.

This clonotype has a handful of counts. The chain links TRBV2 to TRBJ2-1; 13 positions agree with TRBD2. CDR1 is SNHLY and CDR2 is FYNNEI in the germline V gene. Germline trimming cut 6 bases from V and 7 bases from J; bases unmatched to any gene: 6. The CDR3 contains 15 residues. The CDR3 sequence: CASRARTSGSNEQFF. In DNA form, the CDR3 reads TGTGCCAGCAGGGCCCGGACTAGCGGGAGTAATGAGCAGTTCTTC.

The gene calls are TRBV5-1 and TRBJ1-1, with 7 positions matching TRBD1. The junction had 11 bases not matched to a gene; V was cut back by 1 base and J by 2 bases. The CDR3 sequence is 17 residues long. CDR1 is SGHRS and CDR2 is YFSETQ in the germline V gene. The CDR3 loop reads CASSLTRTGERNTEAFF. CDR3 coding DNA: TGCGCCAGCAGCTTGACCCGGACAGGCGAAAGAAACACTGAAGCTTTCTTT.

This clonotype showed up just a few times. In nucleotides, the CDR3 is TGCAGTGCTAGAGTGAGTAGCGCCGTAAATTCCTACAATGAGCAGTTCTTC. It is translated as CSARVSSAVNSYNEQFF. This rearrangement joins TRBV20-1 to TRBJ2-1, with TRBD2 as a possible D gene (5 bases). There are 17 residues in the CDR3. Trimming took off 1 base at V and 1 base at J, with 17 bases between the two ends. CDR1 and CDR2 (germline): DFQATT, SNEGSKA (reference sequence).

This clonotype was counted at least ten times. J is TRBJ2-4 and V is TRBV5-5; the D is unclear. CDR3 size: 13 residues. The germline V gene has CDR1 SGHKS and CDR2 YYEKEE (reference sequence). V gave up 4 bases and J gave up 4 bases, with 9 bases separating them. CDR3 DNA: TGTGCCAGCAGCGCGGATATTAAAAACATTCAGTACTTC. Translating gives CASSADIKNIQYF.

This clonotype was observed a handful of times. The V gene is TRBV29-1, the J gene TRBJ2-1; 8 nucleotides match TRBD2. J lost 0 bases, V lost 6 bases, and 4 bases had no gene match. Germline values: CDR1 SQVTM, CDR2 ANQGSEA. The length of the CDR3 is 14 residues. The CDR3 protein is CSVPSGLSYNEQFF. CDR3 DNA: TGCAGCGTCCCTAGCGGGCTCTCCTACAATGAGCAGTTCTTC.

This clonotype was found many times. This sequence joins TRBV5-1 and TRBJ2-7; TRBD1 aligns across 8 bases. This CDR3 has 18 amino acids. J lost 0 bases, V lost 3 bases, and 14 bases had no gene match. Germline values: CDR1 SGHRS, CDR2 YFSETQ. For the CDR3, the DNA is TGCGCCAGCAGCTCCTCTTACCCCGGGACAGGTTACTCCTACGAGCAGTACTTC. This translates into CASSSSYPGTGYSYEQYF. Full variable domain (missing parts from reference TRBV5-1 and TRBJ2-7): KAGVTQTPRYLIKTRGQQVTLSCSPISGHRSVSWYQQTPGQGLQFLFEYFSETQRNKGNFPGRFSGRQFSNSRSEMNVSTLELGDSALYLCASSSSYPGTGYSYEQYFGPGTRLTVT.

This clonotype was counted between two and nine times. This chain uses TRBV4-2 with TRBJ2-7; 7 nucleotides line up with TRBD2. The germline V gene encodes CDR1 LGHNA and CDR2 YNFKEQ. The CDR3 spans 16 residues. V trimming: 2 bases; J trimming: 3 bases; junction bases outside the gene matches: 10. The CDR3 nucleotides read TGTGCCAGCAGCCAATCCTCTACCGGGAGGCACTACGAGCAGTACTTC. Translation: CASSQSSTGRHYEQYF.

This clonotype was counted only a few times. The chain uses TRBV20-1 and TRBJ2-1, with TRBD2 identical over 9 bases. Looked up from germline, CDR1 is DFQATT and CDR2 is SNEGSKA (reference sequence). Trimming took 1 base from V and 8 from J; bases not matched to a gene: 12. This CDR3 spans 16 amino acids. The CDR3 is CSARAVGAGGKDEQFF. In nucleotides, the CDR3 is TGCAGTGCTAGAGCGGTAGGGGCGGGAGGGAAGGATGAGCAGTTCTTC.

This chain connects TRBV11-1 to TRBJ2-1; tentative D call: TRBD2 (6 bases). Between the trimmed V and J ends, which lost 5 bases and 7 bases, there was a span of 12 bases. Germline CDR1 is SGHAT and CDR2 is FQDESV (reference sequence). This CDR3 has 13 amino acids. The chain's CDR3 is CASSPESGNEQFF. The CDR3 DNA reads TGTGCCAGCAGCCCCGAGAGCGGGAATGAGCAGTTCTTC.

The chain combines TRBV7-2 with TRBJ2-7; TRBD2 matches 7 bases. Germline V gene lookup returns CDR1 SGHTA and CDR2 FQGNSA. Unmatched junction bases numbered 7, after V lost 5 bases and J lost 0 bases. This CDR3 spans 15 amino acids. DNA for the CDR3: TGTGCCAGCAGCGTAAGCGGGATCAACTCCTACGAGCAGTACTTC. It encodes CASSVSGINSYEQYF.

There are many counts of this clonotype. The V gene is TRBV20-1, the J gene TRBJ2-3; 9 bases align to TRBD2. The CDR3 runs 13 residues. Losses at the gene ends were 0 bases for V and 7 bases for J; bases not matched to a gene: 2. The germline gives CDR1 DFQATT, CDR2 SNEGSKA (reference sequence). The CDR3 loop reads CSARDLAGNTQYF. CDR3 sequence (DNA): TGCAGTGCTAGAGACCTAGCGGGAAATACGCAGTATTTT.

The gene calls are TRBV6-5 and TRBJ2-7, with no clear D. V lost 1 base to trimming and J lost 1 base, with 17 bases between them. The CDR3 sequence is 17 residues long. From germline, CDR1 is MNHEY and CDR2 SVGAGI. The CDR3 DNA follows: TGTGCCAGCAGTTACTATTCTCCGGCAGACCGGTCCTACGAGCAGTACTTC. Protein product: CASSYYSPADRSYEQYF.

The table lists this clonotype with a few counts. The rearrangement links TRBV28 to TRBJ1-5; no clear D. The V end was cut by 7 bases, the J end by 4 bases, with 14 bases between. The germline CDR1 and CDR2 sequences are MDHEN and SYDVKM. This CDR3 has 14 residues. The CDR3: CASTERFGNQPQHF. The CDR3 coding sequence is TGTGCCAGCACGGAAAGGTTTGGAAATCAGCCCCAGCATTTT. The variable domain in full, with the rest retrieved from reference TRBV28 and TRBJ1-5, is DVKVTQSSRYLVKRTGEKVFLECVQDMDHENMFWYRQDPGLGLRLIYFSYDVKMKEKGDIPEGYSVSREKKERFSLILESASTNQTSMYLCASTERFGNQPQHFGDGTRLSIL.

V usage is TRBV29-1 and J usage is TRBJ2-2; maybe TRBD2 (5 bases). The CDR3 runs to 14 residues. Germline CDR1 reads SQVTM; CDR2 reads ANQGSEA. V lost 5 bases and J lost 6, with 16 bases in between. The DNA for the CDR3 is TGCAGCGTTATCTCTAGCCTAAAACCCGGGGAGCTGTTTTTT. It yields the protein CSVISSLKPGELFF.

This clonotype appeared a few times. V gene TRBV4-3 combines with J gene TRBJ2-1; D not certain. The V end was cut by 4 bases, the J end by 0 bases, with 10 bases between. CDR1 and CDR2 from the germline V gene are LGHNA and YSLEER. This CDR3 is built from 15 residues. The CDR3 here is CASSPDHDSYNEQFF. In DNA form, the CDR3 reads TGCGCCAGCAGCCCCGACCACGACTCCTACAATGAGCAGTTCTTC.

This clonotype was observed many times. This chain connects TRBV11-3 to TRBJ1-1; a possible D gene is TRBD1 (5 bases). In germline, CDR1 is SGHNT, CDR2 YENEEA. The CDR3 has 15 residues. Trimming shortened V by 7 bases and J by 5 bases, and 20 bases separated the two germline ends. CDR3 DNA: TGTGCCAGCACCCCTCTACGGGGGGAGGGGACTGAAGCTTTCTTT. Its protein product is CASTPLRGEGTEAFF.

This clonotype was seen a few times. The J gene is TRBJ2-7, the V gene TRBV24-1; D gene unclear. Trimming removed 1 base from V and 6 bases from J, with 3 bases in between. CDR3 length: 11 amino acids. The germline V gene has CDR1 KGHDR and CDR2 SFDVKD. CDR3 in DNA: TGTGCCACCAGTGATTTTCGCGAGCAGTACTTC. Amino acids: CATSDFREQYF.

The V call is TRBV11-2, the J call TRBJ2-3; 7 nucleotides match TRBD2. V trimming: 0 bases; J trimming: 5 bases; junction bases outside the gene matches: 11. CDR3 length equals 17 residues. Germline V lookup: CDR1 SGHAT, CDR2 FQNNGV. CDR3 DNA sequence: TGTGCCAGCAGCTTAGATGTTGGGCGGGAGTACTTAGATACGCAGTATTTT. Amino acid sequence: CASSLDVGREYLDTQYF.